The sequence of this TCR beta chain was determined in a study of radiotherapy plus CTLA-4 blockade in lung cancer. Study in general: Of all patients, under 20% responded objectively and approximately 31% showed disease control.

The data were produced by immunoSEQ multiplex PCR, yet TCRdb's version contains in-frame clones alone and is incomplete. The table lists some 46,000 clones, more than 75% of them singletons. Study-level points and caveats: Tumor-derived TCR clones expanded in blood after radiotherapy plus ipilimumab. Early blood T cell clone changes and increased post-radiation serum interferon-beta were reportedly the strongest response predictors.

This clone appeared once. Its antigen is still unknown. The CDR3 spans 14 residues. The V end lost 8 bases, the J end lost 0 bases, and 14 bases lay between the germline ends. Germline CDR1 MNHNY, CDR2 SVGAGI (reference sequence). This chain connects TRBV6-6 to TRBJ2-7; no clear D gene. The sequencing used peripheral blood, collected from a patient treated with radiotherapy plus ipilimumab. The clonotype was recovered from a human donor with non-small cell lung cancer who had stable disease on radiotherapy plus ipilimumab. This CDR3 reads CASRLNGFSYEQYF. DNA for the CDR3: TGTGCCAGCCGTCTAAACGGGTTCTCCTACGAGCAGTACTTC.